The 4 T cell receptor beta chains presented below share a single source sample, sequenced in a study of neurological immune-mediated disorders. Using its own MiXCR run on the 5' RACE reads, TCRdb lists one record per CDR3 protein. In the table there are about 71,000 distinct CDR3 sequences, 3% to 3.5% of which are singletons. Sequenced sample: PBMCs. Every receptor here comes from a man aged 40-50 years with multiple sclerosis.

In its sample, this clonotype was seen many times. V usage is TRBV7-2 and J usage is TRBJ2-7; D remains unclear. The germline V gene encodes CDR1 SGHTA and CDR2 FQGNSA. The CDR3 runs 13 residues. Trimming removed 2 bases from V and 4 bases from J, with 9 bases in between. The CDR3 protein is CASSLSGKYEQYF. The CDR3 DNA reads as TGTGCCAGCAGCTTAAGTGGGAAATACGAGCAGTACTTC. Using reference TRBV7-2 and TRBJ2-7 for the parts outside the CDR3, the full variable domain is GAGVSQSPSNKVTEKGKDVELRCDPISGHTALYWYRQSLGQGLEFLIYFQGNSAPDKSGLPSDRFSAERTGGSVSTLTIQRTQQEDSAVYLCASSLSGKYEQYFGPGTRLTVT.

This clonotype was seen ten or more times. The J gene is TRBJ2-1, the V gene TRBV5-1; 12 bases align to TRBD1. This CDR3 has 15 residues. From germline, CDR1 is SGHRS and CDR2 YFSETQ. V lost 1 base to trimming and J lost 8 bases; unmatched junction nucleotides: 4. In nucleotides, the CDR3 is TGCGCCAGCAGCTTGAGGGGACAGGGGGCCGATGAGCAGTTCTTC. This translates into CASSLRGQGADEQFF.

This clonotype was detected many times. The CDR3 nucleotides are TGCAGTGCTGGGCTACAGGACTACGAGCAGTACTTC. It is translated as CSAGLQDYEQYF. This chain uses TRBV20-1 with TRBJ2-7, with TRBD1 as a possible D gene (5 bases). The CDR3 runs to 12 residues. Per the germline V gene, CDR1 is DFQATT and CDR2 is SNEGSKA (reference sequence). V shed 5 bases and J shed 3 bases, with 11 bases lying between them.

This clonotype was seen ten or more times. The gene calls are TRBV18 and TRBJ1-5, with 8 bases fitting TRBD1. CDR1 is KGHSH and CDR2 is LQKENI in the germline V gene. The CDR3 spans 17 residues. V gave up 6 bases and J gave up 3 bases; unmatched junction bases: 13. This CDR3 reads CASSPSGTGHINQPQHF. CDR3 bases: TGTGCCAGCTCTCCATCGGGGACAGGCCATATCAATCAGCCCCAGCATTTT.